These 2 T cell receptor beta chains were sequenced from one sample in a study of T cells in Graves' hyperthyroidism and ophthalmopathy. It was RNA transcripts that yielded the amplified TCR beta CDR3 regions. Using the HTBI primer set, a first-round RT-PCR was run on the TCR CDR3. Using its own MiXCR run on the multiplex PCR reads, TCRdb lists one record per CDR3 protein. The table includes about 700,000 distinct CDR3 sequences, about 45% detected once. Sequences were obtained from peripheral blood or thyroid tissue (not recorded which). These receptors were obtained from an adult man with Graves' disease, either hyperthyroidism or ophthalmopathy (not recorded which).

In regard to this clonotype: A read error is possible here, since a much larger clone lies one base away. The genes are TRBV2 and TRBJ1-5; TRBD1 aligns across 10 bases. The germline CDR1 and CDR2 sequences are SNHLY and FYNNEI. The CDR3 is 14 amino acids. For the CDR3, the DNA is TGTGCCATCAGTGAATGGGACAGGGGCCAGCCCCAGCATTTT. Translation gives CAISEWDRGQPQHF.

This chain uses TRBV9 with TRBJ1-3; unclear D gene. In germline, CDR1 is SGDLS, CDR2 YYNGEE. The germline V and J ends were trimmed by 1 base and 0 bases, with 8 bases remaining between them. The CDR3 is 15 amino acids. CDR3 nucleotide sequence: TGTGCCAGCAGCGTACAAGGCCGCTCTGGAAACACCATATATTTT. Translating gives CASSVQGRSGNTIYF.